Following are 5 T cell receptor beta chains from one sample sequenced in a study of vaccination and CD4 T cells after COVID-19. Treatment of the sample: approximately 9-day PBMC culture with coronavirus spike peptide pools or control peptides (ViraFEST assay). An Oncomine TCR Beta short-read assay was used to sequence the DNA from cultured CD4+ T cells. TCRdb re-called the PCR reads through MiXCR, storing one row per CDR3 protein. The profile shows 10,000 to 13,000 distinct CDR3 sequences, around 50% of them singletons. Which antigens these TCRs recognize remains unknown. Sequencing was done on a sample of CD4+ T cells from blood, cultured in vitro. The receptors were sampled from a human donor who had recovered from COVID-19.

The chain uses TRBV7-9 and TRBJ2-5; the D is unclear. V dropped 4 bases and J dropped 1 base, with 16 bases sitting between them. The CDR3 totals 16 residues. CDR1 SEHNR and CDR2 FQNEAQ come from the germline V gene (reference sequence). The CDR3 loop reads CASSSLYVAVQETQYF. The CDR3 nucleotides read TGTGCCAGCAGCTCTTTATATGTGGCAGTCCAAGAGACCCAGTACTTC.

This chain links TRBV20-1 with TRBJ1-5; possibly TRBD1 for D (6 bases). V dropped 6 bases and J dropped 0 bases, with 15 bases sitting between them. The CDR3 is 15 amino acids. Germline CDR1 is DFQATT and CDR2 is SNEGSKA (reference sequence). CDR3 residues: CSAREGGLSNQPQHF. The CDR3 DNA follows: TGCAGTGCCCGAGAGGGGGGCCTTAGCAATCAGCCCCAGCATTTT.

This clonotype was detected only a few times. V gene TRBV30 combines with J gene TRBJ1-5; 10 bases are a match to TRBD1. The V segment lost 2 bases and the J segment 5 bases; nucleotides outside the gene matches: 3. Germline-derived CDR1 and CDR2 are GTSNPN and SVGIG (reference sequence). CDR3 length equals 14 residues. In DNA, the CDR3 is TGTGCCTGGAGTTTGACAGGGGGCGATCAGCCCCAGCATTTT. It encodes CAWSLTGGDQPQHF. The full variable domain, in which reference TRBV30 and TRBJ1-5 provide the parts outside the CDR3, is SQTIHQWPATLVQPVGSPLSLECTVEGTSNPNLYWYRQAAGRGLQLLFYSVGIGQISSEVPQNLSASRPQDRQFILSSKKLLLSDSGFYLCAWSLTGGDQPQHFGDGTRLSIL.

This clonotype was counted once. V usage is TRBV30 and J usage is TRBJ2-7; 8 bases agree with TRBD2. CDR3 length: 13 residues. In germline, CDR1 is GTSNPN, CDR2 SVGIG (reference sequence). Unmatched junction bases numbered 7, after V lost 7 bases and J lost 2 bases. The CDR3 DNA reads TGTGCCTTAACCGGGCGGGAGGCCTACGAGCAGTACTTC. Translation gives CALTGREAYEQYF.

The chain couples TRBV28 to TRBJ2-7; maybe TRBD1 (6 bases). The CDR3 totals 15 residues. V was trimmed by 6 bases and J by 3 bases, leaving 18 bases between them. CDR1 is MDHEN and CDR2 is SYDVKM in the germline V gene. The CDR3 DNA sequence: TGTGCCAGCAGGGCCCTTGACAGGCCAAACTACGAGCAGTACTTC. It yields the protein CASRALDRPNYEQYF.